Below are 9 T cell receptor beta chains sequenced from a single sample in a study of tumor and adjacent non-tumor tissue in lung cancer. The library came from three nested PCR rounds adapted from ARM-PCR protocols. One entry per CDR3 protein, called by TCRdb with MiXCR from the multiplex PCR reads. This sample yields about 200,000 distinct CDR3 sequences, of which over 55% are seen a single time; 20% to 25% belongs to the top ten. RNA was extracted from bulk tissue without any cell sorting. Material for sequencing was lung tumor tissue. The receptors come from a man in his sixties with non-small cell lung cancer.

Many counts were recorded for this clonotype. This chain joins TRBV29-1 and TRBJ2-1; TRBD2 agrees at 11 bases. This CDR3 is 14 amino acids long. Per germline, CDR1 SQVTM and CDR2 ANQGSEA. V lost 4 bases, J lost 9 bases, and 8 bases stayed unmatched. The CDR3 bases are TGCAGCGTTGCGGGTAGCGGGAGGGCCAGTGAGCAGTTCTTC. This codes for CSVAGSGRASEQFF.

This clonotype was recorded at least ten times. CDR3 region: CASSEGARASDTQYF. The CDR3 nucleotides are TGTGCCAGCAGTGAAGGGGCCAGGGCCTCCGATACGCAGTATTTT. The gene calls are TRBV6-1 and TRBJ2-3, with D tentatively TRBD1 (5 bases). Germline V gene sequence: CDR1 MNHNS, CDR2 SASEGT. This CDR3 region has 15 residues. Trimming took 1 base from V and 6 from J, leaving 14 bases between them.

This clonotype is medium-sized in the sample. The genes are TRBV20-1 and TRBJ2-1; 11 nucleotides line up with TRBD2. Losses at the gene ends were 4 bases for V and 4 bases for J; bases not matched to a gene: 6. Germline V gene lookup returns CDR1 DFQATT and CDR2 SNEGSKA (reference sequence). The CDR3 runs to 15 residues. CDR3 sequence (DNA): TGCAGTGCTATAATAGCGGGAGGGCTTTACAATGAGCAGTTCTTC. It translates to CSAIIAGGLYNEQFF.

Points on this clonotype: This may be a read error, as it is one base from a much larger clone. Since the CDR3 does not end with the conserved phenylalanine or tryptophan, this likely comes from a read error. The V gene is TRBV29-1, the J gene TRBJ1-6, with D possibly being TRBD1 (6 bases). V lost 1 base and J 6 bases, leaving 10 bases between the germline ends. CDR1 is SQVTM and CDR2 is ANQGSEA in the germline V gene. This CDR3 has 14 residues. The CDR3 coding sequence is TGCAGCGTTGAAGCCGGGACACCTAATTCACCCCTCCACATT. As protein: CSVEAGTPNSPLHI.

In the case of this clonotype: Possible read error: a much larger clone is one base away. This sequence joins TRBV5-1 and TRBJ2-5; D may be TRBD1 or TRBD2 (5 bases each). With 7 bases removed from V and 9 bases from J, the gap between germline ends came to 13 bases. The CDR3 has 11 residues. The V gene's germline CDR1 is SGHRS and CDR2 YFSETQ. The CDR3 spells CASVGETAQYF. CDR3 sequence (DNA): TGCGCCAGCGTGGGGGAGACAGCCCAGTACTTC.

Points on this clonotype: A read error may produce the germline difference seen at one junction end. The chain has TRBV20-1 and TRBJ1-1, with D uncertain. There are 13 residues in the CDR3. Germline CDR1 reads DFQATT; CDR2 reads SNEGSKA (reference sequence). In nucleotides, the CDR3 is TGCAGTGGTAGAGAACCGGGTGCCACTGAAGCTTTCTTT. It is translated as CSGREPGATEAFF.

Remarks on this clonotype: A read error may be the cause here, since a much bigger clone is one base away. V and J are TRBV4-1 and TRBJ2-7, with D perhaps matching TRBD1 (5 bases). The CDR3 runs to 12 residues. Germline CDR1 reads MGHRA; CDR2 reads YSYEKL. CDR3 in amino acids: CASNQDGAKQYF. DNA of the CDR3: TGCGCCAGCAACCAAGATGGGGCAAAGCAGTACTTC.

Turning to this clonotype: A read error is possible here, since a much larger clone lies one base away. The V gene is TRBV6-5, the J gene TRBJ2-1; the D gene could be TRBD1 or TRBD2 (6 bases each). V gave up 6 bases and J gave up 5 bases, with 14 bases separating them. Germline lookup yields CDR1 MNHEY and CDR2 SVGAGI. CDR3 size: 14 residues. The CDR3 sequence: CASRGGRKNNEQFF. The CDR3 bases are TGTGCCAGCAGGGGGGGCAGGAAGAACAATGAGCAGTTCTTC.

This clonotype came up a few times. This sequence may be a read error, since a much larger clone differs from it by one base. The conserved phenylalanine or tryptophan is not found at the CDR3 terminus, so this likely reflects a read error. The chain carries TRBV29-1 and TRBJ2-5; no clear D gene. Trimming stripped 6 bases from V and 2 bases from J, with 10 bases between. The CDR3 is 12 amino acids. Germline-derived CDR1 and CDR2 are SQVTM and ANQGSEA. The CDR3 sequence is CSVRESQETQYL. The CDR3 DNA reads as TGCAGCGTAAGGGAATCTCAAGAGACCCAGTACTTA.